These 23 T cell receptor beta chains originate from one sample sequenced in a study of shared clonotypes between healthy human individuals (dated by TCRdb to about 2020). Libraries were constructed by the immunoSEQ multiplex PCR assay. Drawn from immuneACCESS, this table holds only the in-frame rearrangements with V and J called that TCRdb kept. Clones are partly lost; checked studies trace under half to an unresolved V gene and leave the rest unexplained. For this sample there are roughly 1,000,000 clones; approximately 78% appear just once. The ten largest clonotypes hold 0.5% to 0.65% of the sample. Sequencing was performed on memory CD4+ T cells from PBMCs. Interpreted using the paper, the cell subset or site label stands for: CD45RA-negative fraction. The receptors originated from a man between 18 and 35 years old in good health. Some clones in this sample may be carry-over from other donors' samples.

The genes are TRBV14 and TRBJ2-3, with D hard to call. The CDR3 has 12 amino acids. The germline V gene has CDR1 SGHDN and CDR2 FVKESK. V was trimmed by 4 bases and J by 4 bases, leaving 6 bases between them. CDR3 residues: CASSPRPDTQYF. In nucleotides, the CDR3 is TGTGCCAGCAGCCCGCGACCAGATACGCAGTATTTT.

CDR3 residues: CASSGQGIETQYF. The CDR3 DNA sequence: TGCGCCAGCAGCGGACAGGGGATAGAGACCCAGTACTTC. The chain carries TRBV5-1 and TRBJ2-5; 9 bases match TRBD1. The CDR3 consists of 13 residues. V shed 4 bases and J 4 bases; nucleotides not matched to a gene: 2. CDR1 and CDR2 (germline): SGHRS, YFSETQ.

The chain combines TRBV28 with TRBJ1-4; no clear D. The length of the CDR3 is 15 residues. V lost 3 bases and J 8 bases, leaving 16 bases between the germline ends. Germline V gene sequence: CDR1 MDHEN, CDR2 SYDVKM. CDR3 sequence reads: CASSFAGGMGEKLFF. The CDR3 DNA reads TGTGCCAGCAGTTTCGCGGGTGGGATGGGGGAAAAACTGTTTTTT.

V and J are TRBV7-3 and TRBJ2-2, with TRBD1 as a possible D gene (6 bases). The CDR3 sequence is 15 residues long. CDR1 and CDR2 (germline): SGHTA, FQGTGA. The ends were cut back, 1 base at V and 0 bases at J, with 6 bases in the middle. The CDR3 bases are TGTGCCAGCAGCTTAAACAGGGCGAACACCGGGGAGCTGTTTTTT. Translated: CASSLNRANTGELFF. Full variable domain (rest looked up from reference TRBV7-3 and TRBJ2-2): GAGVSQTPSNKVTEKGKYVELRCDPISGHTALYWYRQSLGQGPEFLIYFQGTGAADDSGLPNDRFFAVRPEGSVSTLKIQRTERGDSAVYLCASSLNRANTGELFFGEGSRLTVL.

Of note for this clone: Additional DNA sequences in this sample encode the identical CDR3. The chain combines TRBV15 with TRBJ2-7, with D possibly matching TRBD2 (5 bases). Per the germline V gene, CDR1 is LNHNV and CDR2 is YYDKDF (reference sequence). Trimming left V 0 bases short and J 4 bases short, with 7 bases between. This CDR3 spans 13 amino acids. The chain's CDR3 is CATSRDRGYEQYF. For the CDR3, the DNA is TGTGCCACCAGCAGAGATCGGGGTTACGAGCAGTACTTC.

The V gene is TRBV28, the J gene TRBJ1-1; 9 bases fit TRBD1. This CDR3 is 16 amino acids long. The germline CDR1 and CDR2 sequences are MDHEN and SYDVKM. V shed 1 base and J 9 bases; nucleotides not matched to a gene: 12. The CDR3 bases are TGTGCCAGCAGTTTATCGTCCGGGACAGGGCCGACACAAGCTTTCTTT. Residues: CASSLSSGTGPTQAFF.

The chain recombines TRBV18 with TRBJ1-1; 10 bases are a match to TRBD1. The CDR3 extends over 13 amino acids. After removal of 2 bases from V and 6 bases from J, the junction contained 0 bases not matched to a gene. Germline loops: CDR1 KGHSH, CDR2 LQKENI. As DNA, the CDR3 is TGTGCCAGCTCACCAGGGACAGGGGCTGAAGCTTTCTTT. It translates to CASSPGTGAEAFF.

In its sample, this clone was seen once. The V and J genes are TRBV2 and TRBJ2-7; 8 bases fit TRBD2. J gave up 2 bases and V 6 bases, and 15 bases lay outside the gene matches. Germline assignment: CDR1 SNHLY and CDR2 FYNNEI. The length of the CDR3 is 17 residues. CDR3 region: CASSERTGTRGTYEQYF. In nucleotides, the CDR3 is TGTGCCAGCAGCGAAAGAACCGGGACTAGGGGCACCTACGAGCAGTACTTC.

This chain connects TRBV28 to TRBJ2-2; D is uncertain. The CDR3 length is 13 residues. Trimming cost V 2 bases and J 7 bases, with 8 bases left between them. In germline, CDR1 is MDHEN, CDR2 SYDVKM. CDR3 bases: TGTGCCAGCAGTTTAGAGACCGTCGGGGAGCTGTTTTTT. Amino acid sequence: CASSLETVGELFF.

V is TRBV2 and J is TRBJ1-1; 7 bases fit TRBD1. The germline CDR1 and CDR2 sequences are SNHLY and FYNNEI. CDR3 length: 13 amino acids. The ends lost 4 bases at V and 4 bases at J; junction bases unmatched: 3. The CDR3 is CASSVTGFTEAFF. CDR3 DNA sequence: TGTGCCAGCAGTGTGACAGGGTTCACTGAAGCTTTCTTT.

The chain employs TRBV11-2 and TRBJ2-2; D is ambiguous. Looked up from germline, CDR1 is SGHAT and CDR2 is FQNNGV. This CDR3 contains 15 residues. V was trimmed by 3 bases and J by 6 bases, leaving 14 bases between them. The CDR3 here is CASSLDISGAGELFF. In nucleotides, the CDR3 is TGTGCCAGCAGCTTGGATATTTCTGGCGCCGGGGAGCTGTTTTTT.

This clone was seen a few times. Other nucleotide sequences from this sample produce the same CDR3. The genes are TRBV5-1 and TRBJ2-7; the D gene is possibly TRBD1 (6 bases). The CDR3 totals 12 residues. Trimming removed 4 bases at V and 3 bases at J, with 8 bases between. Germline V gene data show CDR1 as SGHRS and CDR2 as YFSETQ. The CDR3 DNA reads TGCGCCAGCAGCATGGACAGCTACGAGCAGTACTTC. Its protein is CASSMDSYEQYF. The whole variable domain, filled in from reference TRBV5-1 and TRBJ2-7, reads KAGVTQTPRYLIKTRGQQVTLSCSPISGHRSVSWYQQTPGQGLQFLFEYFSETQRNKGNFPGRFSGRQFSNSRSEMNVSTLELGDSALYLCASSMDSYEQYFGPGTRLTVT.

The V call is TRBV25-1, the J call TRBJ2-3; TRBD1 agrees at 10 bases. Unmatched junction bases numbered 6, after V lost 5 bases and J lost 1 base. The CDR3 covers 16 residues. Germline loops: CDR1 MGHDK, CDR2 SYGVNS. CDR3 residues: CASSPSGTGGTDTQYF. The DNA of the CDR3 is TGTGCCAGCAGTCCCTCCGGGACAGGGGGCACAGATACGCAGTATTTT.

The CDR3 DNA reads TGTGCCAGCAGCGTCGACCTCCAGAGGAACACTGAAGCTTTCTTT. Its translation is CASSVDLQRNTEAFF. The chain employs TRBV9 and TRBJ1-1; D uncertain. With 2 bases removed from V and 1 base from J, the gap between germline ends came to 12 bases. The germline gives CDR1 SGDLS, CDR2 YYNGEE. The CDR3 runs to 15 residues.

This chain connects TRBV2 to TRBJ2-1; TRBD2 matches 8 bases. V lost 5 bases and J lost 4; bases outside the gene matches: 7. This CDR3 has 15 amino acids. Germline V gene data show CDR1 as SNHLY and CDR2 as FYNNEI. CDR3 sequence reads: CASSSQRELYNEQFF. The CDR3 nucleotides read TGTGCCAGCAGTTCCCAGCGGGAGCTTTACAATGAGCAGTTCTTC.

The CDR3 spells CAWSEGHQAEAFF. The CDR3 region has the DNA TGTGCCTGGAGTGAAGGGCATCAGGCTGAAGCTTTCTTT. The chain combines TRBV30 with TRBJ1-1, with D uncertain. Trimming stripped 1 base from V and 6 bases from J, with 12 bases between. CDR3 length: 13 amino acids. Per germline, CDR1 GTSNPN and CDR2 SVGIG (reference sequence). Filled out from reference TRBV30 and TRBJ1-1, the complete variable domain reads SQTIHQWPATLVQPVGSPLSLECTVEGTSNPNLYWYRQAAGRGLQLLFYSVGIGQISSEVPQNLSASRPQDRQFILSSKKLLLSDSGFYLCAWSEGHQAEAFFGQGTRLTVV.

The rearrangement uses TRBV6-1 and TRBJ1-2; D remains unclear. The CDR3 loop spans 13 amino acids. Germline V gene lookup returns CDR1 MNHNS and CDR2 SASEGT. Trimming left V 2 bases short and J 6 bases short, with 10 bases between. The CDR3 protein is CASSEIPLDGYTF. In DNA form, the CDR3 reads TGTGCCAGCAGTGAAATACCACTCGATGGCTACACCTTC.

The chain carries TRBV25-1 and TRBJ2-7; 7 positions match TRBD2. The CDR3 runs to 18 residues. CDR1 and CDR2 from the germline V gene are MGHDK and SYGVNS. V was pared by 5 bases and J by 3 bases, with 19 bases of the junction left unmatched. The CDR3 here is CASSSGGTDSPPSYEQYF. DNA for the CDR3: TGTGCCAGCAGTTCGGGGGGTACGGACTCCCCACCCAGCTACGAGCAGTACTTC.

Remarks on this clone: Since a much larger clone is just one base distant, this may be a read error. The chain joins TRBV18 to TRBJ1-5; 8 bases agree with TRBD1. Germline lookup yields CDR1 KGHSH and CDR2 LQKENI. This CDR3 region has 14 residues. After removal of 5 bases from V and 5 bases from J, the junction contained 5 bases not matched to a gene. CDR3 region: CASSVETGDQPQHF. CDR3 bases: TGTGCCAGCTCAGTCGAGACAGGGGATCAGCCCCAGCATTTT.

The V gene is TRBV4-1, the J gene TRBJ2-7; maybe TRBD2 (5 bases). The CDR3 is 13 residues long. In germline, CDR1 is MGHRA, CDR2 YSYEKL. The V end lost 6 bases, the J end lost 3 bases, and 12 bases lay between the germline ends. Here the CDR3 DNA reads TGCGCCAGCAGTTACTCGGAGGTCTACGAGCAGTACTTC. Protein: CASSYSEVYEQYF.

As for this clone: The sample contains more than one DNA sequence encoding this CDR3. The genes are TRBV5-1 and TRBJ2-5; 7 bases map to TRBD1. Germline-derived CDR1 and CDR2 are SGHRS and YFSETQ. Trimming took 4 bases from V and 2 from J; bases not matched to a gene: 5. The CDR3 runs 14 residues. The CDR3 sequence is CASSHGTAQETQYF. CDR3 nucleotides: TGCGCCAGCAGCCATGGGACAGCTCAAGAGACCCAGTACTTC.

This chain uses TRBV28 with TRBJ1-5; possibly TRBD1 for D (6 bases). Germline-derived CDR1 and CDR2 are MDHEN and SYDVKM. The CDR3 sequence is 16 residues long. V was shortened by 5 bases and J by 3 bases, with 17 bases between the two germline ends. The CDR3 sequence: CASSGTSGVNNQPQHF. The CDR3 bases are TGTGCCAGCAGTGGGACGTCAGGGGTTAACAATCAGCCCCAGCATTTT.

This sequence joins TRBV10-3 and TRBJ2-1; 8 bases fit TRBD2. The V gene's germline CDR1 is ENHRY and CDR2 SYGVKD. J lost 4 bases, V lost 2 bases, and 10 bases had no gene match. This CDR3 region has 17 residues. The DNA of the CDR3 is TGTGCCATCAGTGAGCCGCTGGTGACTAGCGTGTACAATGAGCAGTTCTTC. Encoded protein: CAISEPLVTSVYNEQFF.